Below, 21 T cell receptor beta chains from the same sample are listed, as sequenced in a study of shared clonotypes between healthy human individuals. TCRdb's copy holds only in-frame clones and misses some; the assay was immunoSEQ multiplex PCR. This table holds 950,000 to 1,100,000 clones, approximately 80% found once. The sample consisted of memory CD4+ T cells from PBMCs. Documented subset: CD45RA-negative fraction. The receptors shown here come from a man younger than 35 in good health. Some clones in this sample may be carry-over from other donors' samples.

This chain uses TRBV6-1 with TRBJ1-5; 8 bases are shared with TRBD1. The ends lost 1 base at V and 1 base at J; junction bases unmatched: 0. Germline CDR1 and CDR2: MNHNS and SASEGT. The CDR3 sequence is 15 residues long. CDR3 bases: TGTGCCAGCAGTGAAGGGACAGGGAGCAATCAGCCCCAGCATTTT. It translates to CASSEGTGSNQPQHF.

This clone has just one count. The chain recombines TRBV28 with TRBJ1-1; possible D gene TRBD1, 6 bases. Trimming took 1 base from V and 7 from J, leaving 16 bases between them. CDR1 and CDR2 (germline): MDHEN, SYDVKM. The CDR3 has 15 residues. CDR3 sequence (DNA): TGTGCCAGCAGTTTATCTGGGACACCACCCTTTGAAGCTTTCTTT. This translates into CASSLSGTPPFEAFF.

The chain employs TRBV4-1 and TRBJ1-4; TRBD1 agrees at 8 bases. Germline V gene sequence: CDR1 MGHRA, CDR2 YSYEKL. Trimming cost V 4 bases and J 5 bases; bases outside gene matches: 12. This CDR3 region has 17 residues. CDR3 sequence: CASSRRQGNGANEKLFF. CDR3 DNA sequence: TGCGCCAGCAGCCGACGACAGGGGAACGGGGCAAATGAAAAACTGTTTTTT.

This clone occurred many times. This CDR3 is also generated by other DNA sequences in the sample. The J gene is TRBJ2-7, the V gene TRBV30; D gene uncertain. The CDR3 has 12 residues. Germline CDR1 reads GTSNPN; CDR2 reads SVGIG (reference sequence). The V end was cut by 0 bases, the J end by 3 bases, with 6 bases between. The CDR3 DNA is TGTGCCTGGAGTGTACCCGACTACGAGCAGTACTTC. Its protein is CAWSVPDYEQYF.

The chain recombines TRBV2 with TRBJ1-4, with TRBD1 identical over 8 bases. The length of the CDR3 is 16 residues. Germline values: CDR1 SNHLY, CDR2 FYNNEI. J gave up 2 bases and V 7 bases, and 9 bases lay outside the gene matches. The CDR3 nucleotides read TGTGCCAGCACCCGGACAGGGCATTCTACTAATGAAAAACTGTTTTTT. It translates to CASTRTGHSTNEKLFF. Drawing the rest from reference TRBV2 and TRBJ1-4, the complete variable domain is EPEVTQTPSHQVTQMGQEVILRCVPISNHLYFYWYRQILGQKVEFLVSFYNNEISEKSEIFDDQFSVERPDGSNFTLKIRSTKLEDSAMYFCASTRTGHSTNEKLFFGSGTQLSVL.

Only a few counts were recorded for this clone. This chain links TRBV30 with TRBJ2-7; perhaps TRBD1 as D (7 bases). CDR1 and CDR2 (germline): GTSNPN, SVGIG (reference sequence). This CDR3 is built from 13 residues. V was cut by 2 bases and J by 2 bases, with 10 bases left in between. The CDR3 reads CAWSQGGPYEQYF. In nucleotides, the CDR3 is TGTGCCTGGAGTCAGGGGGGTCCCTACGAGCAGTACTTC.

The chain carries TRBV6-1 and TRBJ1-5; possible D gene TRBD1, 5 bases. The CDR3 has 15 amino acids. Trimming left V 6 bases short and J 4 bases short, with 16 bases between. CDR1 and CDR2 from the germline V gene are MNHNS and SASEGT. In nucleotides, the CDR3 is TGTGCCAGCAGGGAACCCCAGGGTGGAAATCAGCCCCAGCATTTT. This sequence encodes CASREPQGGNQPQHF.

This clone came up once. The chain uses TRBV18 and TRBJ1-4; the match to TRBD1 covers 8 bases. The V and J ends lost 3 bases and 7 bases, in that order; junction bases with no gene match: 13. This CDR3 has 17 amino acids. Germline V CDR1 and CDR2: KGHSH, LQKENI. CDR3 sequence: CASSPPGQAARGEKLFF. The CDR3 coding sequence is TGTGCCAGCTCACCTCCGGGACAGGCCGCAAGAGGTGAAAAACTGTTTTTT.

The sample holds a few counts of this clone. The chain uses TRBV9 and TRBJ1-1; tentative D call: TRBD1 (5 bases). V was cut by 4 bases and J by 1 base, with 14 bases left in between. CDR1 is SGDLS and CDR2 is YYNGEE in the germline V gene. This CDR3 region has 15 residues. Written as DNA, the CDR3 is TGTGCCAGCAGCACAGATCCTCAGGGGAACACTGAAGCTTTCTTT. Protein sequence: CASSTDPQGNTEAFF.

The chain employs TRBV5-1 and TRBJ2-6, with no clear D. The CDR3 is 17 residues long. V lost 0 bases, J lost 2 bases, and 12 bases lay in between. Germline V lookup: CDR1 SGHRS, CDR2 YFSETQ. This CDR3 reads CASSLVFRKAGANVLTF. CDR3 coding DNA: TGCGCCAGCAGCTTGGTCTTTCGGAAAGCTGGGGCCAACGTCCTGACTTTC.

The chain is built from TRBV5-4 and TRBJ1-2; D is possibly TRBD1 (5 bases). Trimming removed 0 bases at V and 8 bases at J, with 20 bases between. Germline V gene data show CDR1 as SGHNT and CDR2 as YYREEE (reference sequence). The CDR3 has 16 amino acids. CDR3 in DNA: TGTGCCAGCAGCTTGGGACAGTACGAGGAATTATACGGCTACACCTTC. Protein: CASSLGQYEELYGYTF.

The rearrangement uses TRBV7-2 and TRBJ1-1, with 7 nucleotides matching TRBD1. The CDR3 loop spans 13 amino acids. Germline-derived CDR1 and CDR2 are SGHTA and FQGNSA. Trimming removed 8 bases from V and 1 base from J; junction bases left unmatched: 4. The CDR3 sequence is CASLWDRNTEAFF. The CDR3 DNA reads TGTGCCAGCTTATGGGACAGGAACACTGAAGCTTTCTTT.

The rearrangement uses TRBV7-8 and TRBJ2-5, with 8 bases that match TRBD1. Germline V gives CDR1 SGHVS, CDR2 FQNEAQ. Germline trimming cut 2 bases from V and 2 bases from J; bases unmatched to any gene: 7. The CDR3 consists of 16 residues. The CDR3 protein is CASSLIGTGRQETQYF. CDR3 nucleotide sequence: TGTGCCAGCAGCTTAATCGGGACAGGTCGACAAGAGACCCAGTACTTC. The full variable domain, completed using reference TRBV7-8 and TRBJ2-5, is GAGVSQSPRYKVAKRGQDVALRCDPISGHVSLFWYQQALGQGPEFLTYFQNEAQLDKSGLPSDRFFAERPEGSVSTLKIQRTQQEDSAVYLCASSLIGTGRQETQYFGPGTRLLVL.

The CDR3 here is CASSIDRLGGNTIYF. The CDR3 DNA sequence: TGTGCCAGTAGTATAGACAGACTCGGCGGAAACACCATATATTTT. The gene calls are TRBV19 and TRBJ1-3, with no clear D. The CDR3 runs to 15 residues. Between the trimmed V and J ends, which lost 0 bases and 4 bases, there was a span of 10 bases. Germline CDR1 reads LNHDA; CDR2 reads SQIVND (reference sequence).

V gene TRBV28 combines with J gene TRBJ1-2; D might be TRBD1 (5 bases). Trimming pared 1 base from V and 4 bases from J, leaving 13 bases between. Germline V gene sequence: CDR1 MDHEN, CDR2 SYDVKM. CDR3 length: 15 residues. The CDR3 is CASSLSSRQGYGYTF. CDR3 bases: TGTGCCAGCAGTTTATCTTCGAGGCAGGGCTATGGCTACACCTTC.

This clone was counted ten times or more. The chain recombines TRBV10-2 with TRBJ2-3, with D possibly matching TRBD2 (5 bases). The CDR3 contains 14 residues. V was pared by 5 bases and J by 0 bases, with 9 bases between. Germline-derived CDR1 and CDR2 are WSHSY and SAAADI. CDR3 sequence reads: CASSPSGSTDTQYF. CDR3 coding DNA: TGCGCCAGCAGTCCCAGCGGTAGCACAGATACGCAGTATTTT.

This clone was found many times. The rearrangement links TRBV5-1 to TRBJ1-5, with D unresolved. The CDR3 length is 15 residues. CDR1 SGHRS and CDR2 YFSETQ come from the germline V gene. The V end was cut by 2 bases, the J end by 0 bases, with 9 bases between. The CDR3 region is CASSFSGHSNQPQHF. CDR3 sequence (DNA): TGCGCCAGCAGCTTCTCAGGCCATAGCAATCAGCCCCAGCATTTT.

V gene TRBV29-1 combines with J gene TRBJ2-7; D is undetermined. Germline assignment: CDR1 SQVTM and CDR2 ANQGSEA. The CDR3 extends over 13 amino acids. The V and J ends lost 4 bases and 7 bases respectively, with 17 bases between them. CDR3 protein: CSVGNRAAQEQYF. CDR3 bases: TGCAGCGTTGGTAATCGGGCCGCCCAGGAGCAGTACTTC.

This clone was seen a few times. The rearrangement uses TRBV19 and TRBJ1-2; TRBD1 is a possible D gene (6 bases). The germline CDR1 and CDR2 sequences are LNHDA and SQIVND (reference sequence). The ends were cut back, 5 bases at V and 6 bases at J, with 25 bases in the middle. The CDR3 has 17 residues. The CDR3 bases are TGTGCCAGTAGTTACATGACCTACAGGGACGAGGAGAATGGCTACACCTTC. This encodes CASSYMTYRDEENGYTF. Full variable domain (remainder filled in from reference TRBV19 and TRBJ1-2): DGGITQSPKYLFRKEGQNVTLSCEQNLNHDAMYWYRQDPGQGLRLIYYSQIVNDFQKGDIAEGYSVSREKKESFPLTVTSAQKNPTAFYLCASSYMTYRDEENGYTFGSGTRLTVV.

This clone was counted between two and nine times. The chain employs TRBV7-9 and TRBJ2-1, with 11 nucleotides matching TRBD2. Germline V gives CDR1 SEHNR, CDR2 FQNEAQ (reference sequence). V was clipped by 4 bases and J by 5 bases; unmatched bases: 4. The CDR3 runs 15 residues. The CDR3 sequence is CASSYGLAGNNEQFF. The CDR3 DNA follows: TGTGCCAGCAGCTACGGACTAGCGGGTAACAATGAGCAGTTCTTC.

The CDR3 DNA reads as TGTGCCAGCAATCGCCTAACATCCCCCCGAAGCTCCTACAATGAGCAGTTCTTC. Translated, it gives CASNRLTSPRSSYNEQFF. The gene calls are TRBV2 and TRBJ2-1, with unresolved D. The length of the CDR3 is 18 residues. The germline CDR1 and CDR2 sequences are SNHLY and FYNNEI. The V gene lost 7 bases and the J gene lost 0 bases, with 22 bases spanning the gap.